A single sample gave rise to the 26 T cell receptor beta chains below, sequenced in a study of blood T cell repertoires in COVID-19. The data were produced by immunoSEQ multiplex PCR, yet TCRdb's version contains in-frame clones alone and is incomplete. The sample lists roughly 250,000 clones; around 82% were seen once. The source material was peripheral blood. The receptors derive from an elderly woman with active or convalescent COVID-19.

The V and J genes are TRBV9 and TRBJ2-5; 8 bases are shared with TRBD2. Looked up from germline, CDR1 is SGDLS and CDR2 is YYNGEE. V dropped 1 base and J dropped 4; count of bases not matched to a gene: 6. The CDR3 spans 15 residues. The DNA for the CDR3 is TGTGCCAGCAGCGTACACGGGGGGGCGCCAGAGACCCAGTACTTC. Translation: CASSVHGGAPETQYF.

The CDR3 spells CASSFISREDGYTF. The CDR3, as DNA: TGTGCCAGCAGTTTTATATCCAGGGAGGACGGCTACACCTTC. The chain is built from TRBV6-5 and TRBJ1-2; a possible D gene is TRBD1 (5 bases). V was clipped by 4 bases and J by 8 bases, with 17 bases between them. CDR3 length: 14 amino acids. CDR1 is MNHEY and CDR2 is SVGAGI in the germline V gene.

V is TRBV28 and J is TRBJ2-1, with D perhaps matching TRBD1 (5 bases). The V gene's germline CDR1 is MDHEN and CDR2 SYDVKM. The CDR3 is 16 amino acids. V dropped 5 bases and J dropped 2 bases, with 16 bases sitting between them. CDR3 amino acids: CASSPSTGRTYNEQFF. The CDR3 DNA reads as TGTGCCAGCAGTCCGTCTACAGGCCGCACCTACAATGAGCAGTTCTTC.

This clone was seen a single time. V is TRBV18 and J is TRBJ2-2; no clear D gene. The CDR3 is 13 amino acids. CDR1 is KGHSH and CDR2 is LQKENI in the germline V gene. V shed 7 bases and J shed 1 base, with 7 bases lying between them. CDR3 region: CASYPGNTGELFF. The CDR3 bases are TGTGCCAGCTATCCCGGGAACACCGGGGAGCTGTTTTTT.

The V and J genes are TRBV7-2 and TRBJ1-2, with D unresolved. V was clipped by 1 base and J by 8 bases, with 17 bases between them. This CDR3 is built from 15 residues. CDR1 and CDR2 from the germline V gene are SGHTA and FQGNSA. CDR3 protein: CASSLVPETSGGYTF. The CDR3 coding sequence is TGTGCCAGCAGCTTAGTCCCCGAAACCTCAGGCGGCTACACCTTC.

V and J are TRBV12-3 or TRBV12-4 and TRBJ1-2; possibly TRBD1 for D (5 bases). The CDR3 length is 13 residues. Trimming shortened V by 2 bases and J by 7 bases, and 11 bases separated the two germline ends. The CDR3 bases are TGTGCCAGCAGTTTACAGGGAGGAGGTGGCTACACCTTC. Its translation: CASSLQGGGGYTF.

The rearrangement uses TRBV10-3 and TRBJ1-2; D is undetermined. The germline V gene has CDR1 ENHRY and CDR2 SYGVKD. The CDR3 runs to 14 residues. V was clipped by 0 bases and J by 7 bases, with 12 bases between them. CDR3 loop: CAISESVFEGGYTF. The CDR3 nucleotides are TGTGCCATCAGTGAGTCGGTCTTTGAGGGTGGCTACACCTTC.

This rearrangement joins TRBV6-6 to TRBJ2-7; 7 nucleotides match TRBD2. In germline, CDR1 is MNHNY, CDR2 SVGAGI (reference sequence). The CDR3 loop spans 13 amino acids. The junction had 5 bases not matched to a gene; V was cut back by 2 bases and J by 7 bases. CDR3 nucleotides: TGTGCCAGCAGTTACGGGACCGGGGGGGAGCAGTACTTC. This encodes CASSYGTGGEQYF.

The chain carries TRBV4-1 and TRBJ1-5; 8 nucleotides align to TRBD1. Trimming cost V 0 bases and J 6 bases; bases outside gene matches: 7. The CDR3 covers 16 residues. From germline, CDR1 is MGHRA and CDR2 YSYEKL. CDR3 DNA sequence: TGCGCCAGCAGCCAAGATGGACAGGGCAGGAGTCAGCCCCAGCATTTT. Its protein product is CASSQDGQGRSQPQHF.

The J gene is TRBJ1-4, the V gene TRBV11-2; D is undetermined. Germline CDR1 is SGHAT and CDR2 is FQNNGV. V was cut by 5 bases and J by 8 bases, with 15 bases left in between. CDR3 length: 14 amino acids. The CDR3 loop reads CASSPVGSGEKLFF. In DNA, the CDR3 is TGTGCCAGCAGCCCCGTGGGATCGGGGGAAAAACTGTTTTTT.

The chain links TRBV2 to TRBJ1-2, with D unclear. There are 13 residues in the CDR3. CDR1 and CDR2 from the germline V gene are SNHLY and FYNNEI. V shed 4 bases and J shed 4 bases, with 10 bases lying between them. CDR3 DNA sequence: TGTGCCAGCAGTGGAGAGGTACTCTATGGCTACACCTTC. Its translation is CASSGEVLYGYTF.

Details on this clone: Other DNA sequences in this specimen translate into the identical CDR3. The chain couples TRBV18 to TRBJ1-6, with D perhaps matching TRBD1 (6 bases). With 6 bases removed from V and 7 bases from J, the gap between germline ends came to 13 bases. The CDR3 covers 14 residues. From germline, CDR1 is KGHSH and CDR2 LQKENI. The CDR3 DNA sequence: TGTGCCAGCTCCCTACAGGGTGAGAATTCACCCCTCCACTTT. Translation: CASSLQGENSPLHF.

The rearrangement joins TRBV5-1 to TRBJ1-1, with 9 bases matching TRBD1. Germline V gene sequence: CDR1 SGHRS, CDR2 YFSETQ. This CDR3 has 14 amino acids. J was trimmed by 5 bases and V by 4 bases; bases with no gene match: 6. Here the CDR3 reads CASSQGQGGTEAFF. The CDR3 DNA sequence: TGCGCCAGCAGCCAGGGACAGGGAGGGACTGAAGCTTTCTTT.

The sample holds a few counts of this clone. The chain joins TRBV21-1 to TRBJ2-4; TRBD1 reflects the table's D call only, with no check against the DNA. TRBV21-1 is noted as a pseudogene. There are 17 residues in the CDR3. The chain's CDR3 is CASSNYRGRRAKNIQYF. The CDR3 DNA reads as TGTGCCAGCAGCAACTACAGGGGGCGCAGAGCCAAAAACATTCAGTACTTC.

This chain uses TRBV11-3 with TRBJ2-1; D not resolved. The germline V and J ends were trimmed by 1 base and 1 base, with 8 bases remaining between them. Germline CDR1 and CDR2: SGHNT and YENEEA. The CDR3 runs 15 residues. The chain's CDR3 is CASSLGGISYNEQFF. The CDR3 nucleotides are TGTGCCAGCAGCTTAGGAGGAATTTCCTACAATGAGCAGTTCTTC.

This chain links TRBV19 with TRBJ2-2, with 10 nucleotides matching TRBD2. The germline gives CDR1 LNHDA, CDR2 SQIVND (reference sequence). With V trimmed by 2 bases and J by 4 bases, 4 bases remained unmatched. The CDR3 totals 16 residues. The DNA for the CDR3 is TGTGCCAGTAGTATAACTAGCGGGACGTTCACCGGGGAGCTGTTTTTT. Residues: CASSITSGTFTGELFF. The whole variable domain, remainder taken from reference TRBV19 and TRBJ2-2, is DGGITQSPKYLFRKEGQNVTLSCEQNLNHDAMYWYRQDPGQGLRLIYYSQIVNDFQKGDIAEGYSVSREKKESFPLTVTSAQKNPTAFYLCASSITSGTFTGELFFGEGSRLTVL.

This sequence joins TRBV27 and TRBJ1-1, with unresolved D. The V and J ends lost 3 bases and 11 bases respectively, with 16 bases between them. CDR3 length: 13 residues. CDR1 and CDR2 (germline): MNHEY, SMNVEV (reference sequence). The CDR3 sequence: CASSFLRSSRAFF. CDR3 coding DNA: TGTGCCAGCAGTTTCCTCCGATCCTCGCGCGCTTTCTTT.

The table lists this clone with a count of one. Other DNA sequences in the same sample also yield this CDR3. The V gene is TRBV6-5, the J gene TRBJ1-2; D is ambiguous. V lost 9 bases and J 2 bases, leaving 10 bases between the germline ends. The CDR3 covers 12 residues. Looked up from germline, CDR1 is MNHEY and CDR2 is SVGAGI. CDR3 sequence reads: CASSQKNYGYTF. CDR3 nucleotide sequence: TGTGCCAGTAGTCAGAAAAACTATGGCTACACCTTC.

This chain joins TRBV5-1 and TRBJ2-1; TRBD2 aligns across 9 bases. Germline V gene lookup returns CDR1 SGHRS and CDR2 YFSETQ. V dropped 0 bases and J dropped 2; count of bases not matched to a gene: 3. This CDR3 is built from 16 residues. CDR3 residues: CASSLGSGGTYNEQFF. In DNA form, the CDR3 reads TGCGCCAGCAGCTTGGGGAGCGGGGGGACCTACAATGAGCAGTTCTTC. Full variable domain (missing parts from reference TRBV5-1 and TRBJ2-1): KAGVTQTPRYLIKTRGQQVTLSCSPISGHRSVSWYQQTPGQGLQFLFEYFSETQRNKGNFPGRFSGRQFSNSRSEMNVSTLELGDSALYLCASSLGSGGTYNEQFFGPGTRLTVL.

The rearrangement uses TRBV3-1 (or the pseudogene TRBV3-2) and TRBJ2-7; 10 bases align to TRBD2. Germline V lookup: CDR1 LGHDT, CDR2 YNNKEL (reference sequence). The CDR3 extends over 15 amino acids. V was clipped by 5 bases and J by 11 bases; unmatched bases: 15. CDR3 residues: CASSLTTSGVGVEYF. The CDR3 bases are TGTGCCAGCAGCTTAACAACTAGCGGGGTGGGAGTAGAGTACTTC.

This clone occurred once. The J gene is TRBJ1-1, the V gene TRBV28; perhaps TRBD1 as D (6 bases). In germline, CDR1 is MDHEN, CDR2 SYDVKM. The CDR3 sequence is 14 residues long. Trimming took 5 bases from V and 1 from J, leaving 11 bases between them. The DNA for the CDR3 is TGTGCCAGCAGTCCCCAGACAGGGAACACTGAAGCTTTCTTT. This translates into CASSPQTGNTEAFF.

The chain recombines TRBV15 with TRBJ2-7; 7 nucleotides match TRBD2. The germline V gene encodes CDR1 LNHNV and CDR2 YYDKDF (reference sequence). The CDR3 runs 13 residues. The V segment lost 0 bases and the J segment 10 bases; nucleotides outside the gene matches: 6. CDR3 region: CATSRDQRGSQYF. CDR3 bases: TGTGCCACCAGCAGAGATCAACGCGGGAGCCAGTACTTC.

The chain recombines TRBV5-4 with TRBJ1-1; D is unclear. From germline, CDR1 is SGHNT and CDR2 YYREEE (reference sequence). The CDR3 contains 14 residues. Trimming took 3 bases from V and 5 from J, leaving 14 bases between them. The CDR3 loop is CASSSRVERTEAFF. Written as DNA, the CDR3 is TGTGCCAGCAGCTCTCGTGTGGAGAGAACTGAAGCTTTCTTT.

This sequence joins TRBV18 and TRBJ2-2; D ambiguous. From germline, CDR1 is KGHSH and CDR2 LQKENI. Trimming cost V 4 bases and J 0 bases, with 6 bases left between them. The CDR3 runs to 14 residues. The chain's CDR3 is CASSRRTNTGELFF. DNA for the CDR3: TGTGCCAGCTCACGGCGGACGAACACCGGGGAGCTGTTTTTT. Complete variable domain (other parts from reference TRBV18 and TRBJ2-2): NAGVMQNPRHLVRRRGQEARLRCSPMKGHSHVYWYRQLPEEGLKFMVYLQKENIIDESGMPKERFSAEFPKEGPSILRIQQVVRGDSAAYFCASSRRTNTGELFFGEGSRLTVL.

The chain couples TRBV10-3 to TRBJ1-1; 8 bases match TRBD1. This CDR3 is built from 14 residues. The ends lost 4 bases at V and 2 bases at J; junction bases unmatched: 3. Germline V CDR1 and CDR2: ENHRY, SYGVKD. CDR3 sequence: CAISADRANTEAFF. The CDR3 DNA sequence: TGTGCCATCAGTGCGGACAGGGCAAACACTGAAGCTTTCTTT.

V usage is TRBV6-5 and J usage is TRBJ1-1; TRBD1 aligns across 8 bases. CDR1 MNHEY and CDR2 SVGAGI come from the germline V gene. Trimming removed 4 bases from V and 5 bases from J; junction bases left unmatched: 6. This CDR3 has 14 amino acids. As DNA, the CDR3 is TGTGCCAGCAGTTTAGGACAGGGAGGGACTGAAGCTTTCTTT. Translating gives CASSLGQGGTEAFF.